One sample yielded the 19 T cell receptor beta chains listed below, sequenced in a study of breast tumors, draining lymph nodes, adjacent tissues. Samples came from axillary lymph nodes draining the breast cancer. TCRdb processed the multiplex PCR reads anew with MiXCR; each CDR3 protein has one entry. The table shows 150,000 to 200,000 distinct CDR3 sequences, with around a third occurring only once. The sample comprised axillary lymph node tissue. The receptors here all came from a female donor with breast cancer. Some clones in this sample may be carry-over from other donors' samples.

To note about this clonotype: Since no conserved phenylalanine or tryptophan closes the CDR3, a read error is the likely cause. V usage is TRBV5-5 and J usage is TRBJ2-7; D not certain. V was cut by 4 bases and J by 3 bases, with 11 bases left in between. This CDR3 region has 13 residues. Germline V CDR1 and CDR2: SGHKS, YYEKEE (reference sequence). CDR3 amino acids: CASSPLDRYEQYS. The CDR3 bases are TGTGCCAGCAGCCCCCTGGACCGCTACGAGCAGTACTCC.

A note on this clonotype: Since no conserved phenylalanine or tryptophan closes the CDR3, a read error is the likely cause. This chain uses TRBV20-1 with TRBJ2-7, with D unclear. This CDR3 has 15 residues. Trimming removed 4 bases from V and 0 bases from J, with 16 bases in between. Germline V CDR1 and CDR2: DFQATT, SNEGSKA (reference sequence). The CDR3 spells CSANRNRDFSYEQYL. CDR3 bases: TGCAGTGCTAACCGAAACCGCGACTTCTCCTACGAGCAGTACCTC.

The chain couples TRBV4-1 to TRBJ2-3, with 9 bases identical to TRBD1. Germline loops: CDR1 MGHRA, CDR2 YSYEKL. With V trimmed by 5 bases and J by 11 bases, 11 bases remained unmatched. The CDR3 spans 14 residues. The CDR3 is CASSLRQGGHEQYF. CDR3 coding DNA: TGCGCCAGCAGCTTAAGACAGGGGGGGCATGAGCAGTATTTT.

This clonotype was recorded many times. The V call is TRBV19, the J call TRBJ2-2; no clear D. Trimming pared 1 base from V and 6 bases from J, leaving 9 bases between. The CDR3 has 14 amino acids. Per germline, CDR1 LNHDA and CDR2 SQIVND (reference sequence). This chain's CDR3 is CASSIVLASGELFF. CDR3 coding DNA: TGTGCCAGTAGTATAGTTCTGGCGTCCGGGGAGCTGTTTTTT.

This clonotype occurred once. The chain employs TRBV20-1 and TRBJ2-5; 7 positions agree with TRBD1. After removal of 5 bases from V and 2 bases from J, the junction contained 11 bases not matched to a gene. Germline CDR1 DFQATT, CDR2 SNEGSKA (reference sequence). The CDR3 is 15 residues long. Here the CDR3 DNA reads TGCAGTGCTTCAGGGGCCCCCAGGGGGCAAGAGACCCAGTACTTC. This codes for CSASGAPRGQETQYF.

This clonotype was seen ten or more times. V usage is TRBV19 and J usage is TRBJ2-3; a weak D match, TRBD1 (6 bases). This CDR3 is 16 amino acids long. Germline assignment: CDR1 LNHDA and CDR2 SQIVND (reference sequence). Trimming took off 3 bases at V and 4 bases at J, with 17 bases between the two ends. This chain's CDR3 is CASSIGQPLFPDTQYF. Here the CDR3 DNA reads TGTGCCAGTAGTATCGGACAGCCTTTGTTTCCAGATACGCAGTATTTT.

There are many counts of this clonotype. V and J are TRBV3-1 and TRBJ1-5; D unresolved. The CDR3 is made up of 13 amino acids. V shed 4 bases and J shed 3 bases, with 7 bases lying between them. Germline V gene sequence: CDR1 LGHDT, CDR2 YNNKEL (reference sequence). This CDR3 reads CASSPGINQPQHF. The CDR3 region has the DNA TGTGCCAGCAGCCCAGGAATCAATCAGCCCCAGCATTTT.

J is TRBJ1-2 and V is TRBV2; 7 bases map to TRBD1. This CDR3 has 13 residues. The V and J ends lost 4 bases and 9 bases, in that order; junction bases with no gene match: 8. The germline V gene has CDR1 SNHLY and CDR2 FYNNEI. The CDR3 reads CASSAVGGFSYTF. Written as DNA, the CDR3 is TGTGCCAGCAGTGCAGTAGGGGGCTTTAGCTACACCTTC.

This clonotype was detected once. This likely comes from a read error, as the CDR3 has no conserved phenylalanine or tryptophan at its end. V and J are TRBV9 and TRBJ1-2; D not resolved. The CDR3 totals 13 residues. CDR1 and CDR2 (germline): SGDLS, YYNGEE. The V end was cut by 7 bases, the J end by 4 bases, with 14 bases between. The CDR3 loop is CASGANAFYGYTS. CDR3 DNA sequence: TGTGCCAGCGGCGCCAACGCGTTCTATGGCTACACCTCC.

This clonotype showed up many times. The chain has TRBV10-1 and TRBJ1-2; D is ambiguous. Germline assignment: CDR1 WNHNN and CDR2 SYGVQD (reference sequence). The CDR3 totals 15 residues. V gave up 4 bases and J gave up 8 bases, with 20 bases separating them. The CDR3 reads CASSAQTRFPRGYTF. CDR3 nucleotide sequence: TGCGCCAGCAGTGCCCAGACCCGGTTTCCACGGGGCTACACCTTC.

This chain uses TRBV19 with TRBJ1-5; D not resolved. The CDR3 totals 13 residues. V was clipped by 2 bases and J by 5 bases, with 7 bases between them. Germline lookup yields CDR1 LNHDA and CDR2 SQIVND (reference sequence). CDR3 coding DNA: TGTGCCAGTAGTATAAATGGCGATCAGCCCCAGCATTTT. It specifies CASSINGDQPQHF.

This chain links TRBV5-8 with TRBJ2-7; D unresolved. Trimming pared 2 bases from V and 2 bases from J, leaving 11 bases between. CDR1 is SGHTS, CDR2 YDEGEE, per germline. The CDR3 is 14 amino acids. The CDR3 DNA follows: TGTGCCAGCAGCTTACTTGGCTCTACCTACGAGCAGTACTTC. The encoded protein is CASSLLGSTYEQYF.

Worth noting for this clonotype: A read error is possible here, since a much larger clone lies one base away. The chain couples TRBV9 to TRBJ2-7, with D possibly matching TRBD1 (6 bases). Germline CDR1 is SGDLS and CDR2 is YYNGEE. CDR3 length: 17 residues. For the CDR3, the DNA is TGTGCCAGCAGCGTGGGCCCTGTTAGGGACAACTCCTCCGAGCAGTACTTC. This translates into CASSVGPVRDNSSEQYF.

This clonotype was observed at least ten times. J is TRBJ2-3 and V is TRBV4-2, with 8 positions matching TRBD2. Germline CDR1 is LGHNA and CDR2 is YNFKEQ. This CDR3 is 15 amino acids long. The V gene end was trimmed by 0 bases and the J gene end by 8 bases; junction bases not matched to a gene: 7. The CDR3 loop is CASSQDSSGRGTQYF. CDR3 DNA: TGTGCCAGCAGCCAAGATTCCAGCGGGAGAGGTACGCAGTATTTT.

This clonotype was recorded at least ten times. This chain links TRBV4-2 with TRBJ2-1; 12 bases fit TRBD2. The CDR3 length is 19 residues. Germline V lookup: CDR1 LGHNA, CDR2 YNFKEQ. After removal of 5 bases from V and 1 base from J, the junction contained 12 bases not matched to a gene. The CDR3 spells CASSFQTSGSMGSYNEQFF. The CDR3 coding sequence is TGTGCCAGCAGCTTTCAGACTAGCGGGAGTATGGGGTCCTACAATGAGCAGTTCTTC.

This clonotype was observed at least ten times. This chain joins TRBV29-1 and TRBJ2-3; D unresolved. CDR1 is SQVTM and CDR2 is ANQGSEA in the germline V gene. The CDR3 runs to 12 residues. V dropped 2 bases and J dropped 11 bases, with 14 bases sitting between them. In DNA, the CDR3 is TGCAGCGTTGAACCGGGTTCAGGCGGGCAGTATTTT. As protein: CSVEPGSGGQYF.

The chain has TRBV5-6 and TRBJ2-6, with TRBD1 matching 7 bases. The junction had 4 bases not matched to a gene; V was cut back by 0 bases and J by 4 bases. CDR3 size: 16 residues. Germline V gives CDR1 SGHDT, CDR2 YYEEEE. CDR3 coding DNA: TGTGCCAGCAGCTTGGCAGGGGGTGAAGGGGCCAACGTCCTGACTTTC. Translation: CASSLAGGEGANVLTF.

About this clonotype: The CDR3 does not end in the conserved phenylalanine or tryptophan, so this is likely a read error. The chain is built from TRBV10-3 and TRBJ1-1, with unresolved D. CDR3 length equals 12 residues. V shed 11 bases and J shed 3 bases, with 13 bases lying between them. Per germline, CDR1 ENHRY and CDR2 SYGVKD. The CDR3 sequence: CAASGLDTEAFS. CDR3 coding DNA: TGTGCCGCCAGCGGATTGGACACTGAAGCTTTCTCT.

This clonotype was counted a few times. Possible read error: a much larger clone is one base away. This is likely a read error, given that the CDR3 carries no conserved phenylalanine or tryptophan at its end. The CDR3 DNA sequence: TGTGCCAGCAGCTTAGGTAGGGGTATCAATCAGCCCCAGCATTCT. Protein product: CASSLGRGINQPQHS. The chain is built from TRBV7-8 and TRBJ1-5, with a weak D call TRBD1 (5 bases). Per the germline V gene, CDR1 is SGHVS and CDR2 is FQNEAQ. Trimming cost V 1 base and J 3 bases, with 10 bases left between them. The CDR3 contains 15 residues.